This T cell receptor beta chain was documented in a study of blood T cell repertoires in COVID-19. Clones were read by immunoSEQ multiplex PCR, and TCRdb kept only the in-frame ones, dropping some. The data show 250,000 to 350,000 clones, roughly 80% seen once. Trimming stripped 3 bases from V and 5 bases from J, with 7 bases between. Germline V gene sequence: CDR1 LNHDA, CDR2 SQIVND (reference sequence). The CDR3 has 12 amino acids. Sequenced: peripheral blood. The receptor's source is a human donor with COVID-19, enrolled during active disease. The donor label of this sample is uncertain. The chain carries TRBV19 and TRBJ1-1; D is unresolved. The CDR3 sequence: CASSMVGTEAFF. The CDR3 nucleotides read TGTGCCAGTAGTATGGTCGGGACTGAAGCTTTCTTT. Drawing the rest from reference TRBV19 and TRBJ1-1, the complete variable domain is DGGITQSPKYLFRKEGQNVTLSCEQNLNHDAMYWYRQDPGQGLRLIYYSQIVNDFQKGDIAEGYSVSREKKESFPLTVTSAQKNPTAFYLCASSMVGTEAFFGQGTRLTVV.